The 22 T cell receptor beta chains reported below all come from one sample, sequenced in a study of blood T cell repertoires in COVID-19. The data were produced by immunoSEQ multiplex PCR, yet TCRdb's version contains in-frame clones alone and is incomplete. The table has a few hundred thousand clones, around nine tenths seen once; the top ten hold roughly 0.8%. Sequenced material: peripheral blood. The source of these receptors is a man aged 25 to 40 with acute or convalescent COVID-19.

The chain combines TRBV7-9 with TRBJ2-2; 14 nucleotides match TRBD2. V lost 7 bases and J lost 3; bases outside the gene matches: 7. There are 17 residues in the CDR3. Germline CDR1 SEHNR, CDR2 FQNEAQ (reference sequence). The CDR3 DNA reads TGTGCCAGCACCGGGACTAGCGGGAGTTTGTACACCGGGGAGCTGTTTTTT. This gives the protein CASTGTSGSLYTGELFF.

The CDR3 DNA follows: TGTGCCAGCAGTGAAGGGGGGGGTAATGAAAAACTGTTTTTT. Translated: CASSEGGGNEKLFF. The V gene is TRBV6-1, the J gene TRBJ1-4; TRBD1 is a possible D gene (5 bases). With 1 base removed from V and 4 bases from J, the gap between germline ends came to 7 bases. Germline CDR1 and CDR2: MNHNS and SASEGT. The CDR3 is 14 residues long.

The chain is built from TRBV18 and TRBJ2-7; 7 bases are shared with TRBD2. The CDR3 extends over 17 amino acids. V shed 0 bases and J 7 bases; nucleotides not matched to a gene: 15. In germline, CDR1 is KGHSH, CDR2 LQKENI. CDR3 region: CASSPPVLGGRKGEQYF. CDR3 in DNA: TGTGCCAGCTCACCACCGGTATTAGGCGGGAGAAAGGGGGAGCAGTACTTC.

The rearrangement uses TRBV12-5 and TRBJ2-3; 11 nucleotides agree with TRBD2. The CDR3 spans 22 residues. V lost 0 bases to trimming and J lost 1 base; unmatched junction nucleotides: 18. Germline CDR1 is LGHNT and CDR2 is FRNRAP. DNA for the CDR3: TGTGCTAGTGGTTTGGTCCCGATCTCTAGCGGGAGGTACTCCAGTGGCACAGATACGCAGTATTTT. Translating it yields CASGLVPISSGRYSSGTDTQYF. The variable domain in full, completed from reference TRBV12-5 and TRBJ2-3, reads DARVTQTPRHKVTEMGQEVTMRCQPILGHNTVFWYRQTMMQGLELLAYFRNRAPLDDSGMPKDRFSAEMPDATLATLKIQPSEPRDSAVYFCASGLVPISSGRYSSGTDTQYFGPGTRLTVL.

The genes are TRBV5-1 and TRBJ1-2; D unclear. The CDR3 covers 14 residues. Trimming pared 0 bases from V and 7 bases from J, leaving 13 bases between. The germline gives CDR1 SGHRS, CDR2 YFSETQ. As DNA, the CDR3 is TGCGCCAGCAGCTTGGACCCCCAGTATGGTGGCTACACCTTC. This encodes CASSLDPQYGGYTF.

The V gene is TRBV27, the J gene TRBJ2-3; TRBD1 matches 8 bases. Per germline, CDR1 MNHEY and CDR2 SMNVEV (reference sequence). With V trimmed by 5 bases and J by 5 bases, 3 bases remained unmatched. The CDR3 covers 13 residues. CDR3 in amino acids: CASSLQGGDTQYF. As DNA, the CDR3 is TGTGCCAGCAGTCTACAGGGGGGAGATACGCAGTATTTT.

The chain uses TRBV11-2 and TRBJ2-5; 8 bases align to TRBD2. Germline trimming cut 5 bases from V and 9 bases from J; bases unmatched to any gene: 11. There are 14 residues in the CDR3. Germline values: CDR1 SGHAT, CDR2 FQNNGV. The CDR3 region is CASSLGTRSVAQYF. Written as DNA, the CDR3 is TGTGCCAGCAGCCTAGGGACTAGGTCGGTGGCCCAGTACTTC.

The chain joins TRBV14 to TRBJ2-7, with TRBD1 as a possible D gene (6 bases). The V gene lost 4 bases and the J gene lost 1 base, with 11 bases spanning the gap. From germline, CDR1 is SGHDN and CDR2 FVKESK. The CDR3 loop spans 14 amino acids. The CDR3 loop reads CASSPLTGSYEQYF. CDR3 nucleotides: TGTGCCAGCAGCCCCTTGACAGGTTCCTACGAGCAGTACTTC.

This chain joins TRBV28 and TRBJ1-5; weak D call: TRBD1 (5 bases). The CDR3 is made up of 14 amino acids. The ends were cut back, 6 bases at V and 2 bases at J, with 11 bases in the middle. Germline CDR1 MDHEN, CDR2 SYDVKM. The CDR3 region is CASRGDFGNQPQHF. The CDR3, as DNA: TGTGCCAGCAGAGGGGACTTTGGCAATCAGCCCCAGCATTTT.

The V gene is TRBV19, the J gene TRBJ2-5; D might be TRBD1 (6 bases). This CDR3 contains 14 residues. Germline assignment: CDR1 LNHDA and CDR2 SQIVND (reference sequence). The V gene lost 5 bases and the J gene lost 2 bases, with 12 bases spanning the gap. CDR3 amino acids: CASSPWTAQETQYF. DNA for the CDR3: TGTGCCAGTAGTCCGTGGACAGCACAAGAGACCCAGTACTTC. The entire variable domain, with the rest obtained from reference TRBV19 and TRBJ2-5, is as follows: DGGITQSPKYLFRKEGQNVTLSCEQNLNHDAMYWYRQDPGQGLRLIYYSQIVNDFQKGDIAEGYSVSREKKESFPLTVTSAQKNPTAFYLCASSPWTAQETQYFGPGTRLLVL.

The chain recombines TRBV5-4 with TRBJ1-2; D might be TRBD1 (5 bases). Trimming left V 4 bases short and J 4 bases short, with 11 bases between. In germline, CDR1 is SGHNT, CDR2 YYREEE (reference sequence). The CDR3 loop spans 13 amino acids. The DNA for the CDR3 is TGTGCCAGCAGCCCAGACAGTACCTATGGCTACACCTTC. Residues: CASSPDSTYGYTF.

This rearrangement joins TRBV24-1 to TRBJ2-3; 7 bases match TRBD2. Germline V gives CDR1 KGHDR, CDR2 SFDVKD. V trimming: 3 bases; J trimming: 5 bases; junction bases outside the gene matches: 10. The CDR3 extends over 16 amino acids. Written as DNA, the CDR3 is TGTGCCACCAGTGATAGAGAGGGAGGGAAAAAAGATACGCAGTATTTT. It translates to CATSDREGGKKDTQYF.

This rearrangement joins TRBV6-5 to TRBJ1-5; D is perhaps TRBD1 (5 bases). This CDR3 region has 13 residues. V lost 6 bases and J 0 bases, leaving 6 bases between the germline ends. Germline CDR1 and CDR2: MNHEY and SVGAGI. The CDR3 DNA sequence: TGTGCCAGCAGGCAGGGTAGCAATCAGCCCCAGCATTTT. The encoded protein is CASRQGSNQPQHF.

The chain links TRBV19 to TRBJ1-1; D remains ambiguous. This CDR3 spans 14 amino acids. Germline assignment: CDR1 LNHDA and CDR2 SQIVND (reference sequence). Trimming cost V 7 bases and J 2 bases, with 14 bases left between them. CDR3 sequence: CASTSRVLNTEAFF. The CDR3 DNA is TGTGCCAGTACATCCCGGGTCTTAAACACTGAAGCTTTCTTT.

This clone occurred once. The chain is built from TRBV3-1 (or the pseudogene TRBV3-2) and TRBJ1-3; TRBD1 might be the D (6 bases). The CDR3 totals 14 residues. Trimming left V 6 bases short and J 0 bases short, with 9 bases between. Looked up from germline, CDR1 is LGHDT and CDR2 is YNNKEL (reference sequence). CDR3 protein: CASSGTNSGNTIYF. CDR3 DNA sequence: TGTGCCAGCAGTGGGACAAACTCTGGAAACACCATATATTTT.

The rearrangement links TRBV19 to TRBJ1-2; no clear D. This CDR3 is built from 14 residues. Germline V gene lookup returns CDR1 LNHDA and CDR2 SQIVND (reference sequence). With 6 bases removed from V and 0 bases from J, the gap between germline ends came to 11 bases. CDR3 region: CASSPRTANYGYTF. The CDR3 DNA is TGTGCCAGTAGCCCCCGTACGGCTAACTATGGCTACACCTTC.

V and J are TRBV6-1 and TRBJ2-3; 7 nucleotides align to TRBD2. V dropped 2 bases and J dropped 4; count of bases not matched to a gene: 9. This CDR3 has 16 residues. Germline V lookup: CDR1 MNHNS, CDR2 SASEGT. The CDR3 nucleotides are TGTGCCAGCAGTGAAAATCTAGCGGAGTTCGCAGATACGCAGTATTTT. This encodes CASSENLAEFADTQYF.

DNA of the CDR3: TGTGCCAGCAGTGAATACAGGGGGGCCAATGAGCAGTTCTTC. This codes for CASSEYRGANEQFF. The V call is TRBV2, the J call TRBJ2-1; 8 bases are shared with TRBD1. The CDR3 runs 14 residues. Germline CDR1 and CDR2: SNHLY and FYNNEI. Trimming cost V 2 bases and J 6 bases; bases outside gene matches: 3.

This chain uses TRBV19 with TRBJ1-4; no firm D call. The V end lost 5 bases, the J end lost 7 bases, and 5 bases lay between the germline ends. The CDR3 is 11 amino acids. CDR1 is LNHDA, CDR2 SQIVND, per germline (reference sequence). CDR3 protein: CASSFGEKLFF. The CDR3, as DNA: TGTGCCAGTAGTTTCGGTGAAAAACTGTTTTTT.

The chain employs TRBV5-1 and TRBJ2-7; TRBD2 is a possible D gene (5 bases). The ends were cut back, 8 bases at V and 2 bases at J, with 17 bases in the middle. Per germline, CDR1 SGHRS and CDR2 YFSETQ. The CDR3 sequence is 14 residues long. Here the CDR3 reads CAREKRESPYEQYF. CDR3 sequence (DNA): TGCGCCAGAGAGAAAAGGGAGTCCCCCTACGAGCAGTACTTC.

The rearrangement uses TRBV19 and TRBJ2-1; 7 nucleotides match TRBD1. Germline-derived CDR1 and CDR2 are LNHDA and SQIVND (reference sequence). V lost 0 bases to trimming and J lost 2 bases; unmatched junction nucleotides: 4. The CDR3 runs 16 residues. CDR3 coding DNA: TGTGCCAGTAGTATAGACCGACAGGGTGCCTACAATGAGCAGTTCTTC. Translated: CASSIDRQGAYNEQFF.

In this sample, this clone turned up a few times. The V and J genes are TRBV25-1 and TRBJ1-4, with a possible D match to TRBD1 (5 bases). Trimming removed 2 bases from V and 3 bases from J, with 7 bases in between. CDR3 size: 14 residues. In germline, CDR1 is MGHDK, CDR2 SYGVNS. The CDR3 sequence: CASSEVGANEKLFF. The CDR3 DNA reads as TGTGCCAGCAGTGAAGTAGGGGCTAATGAAAAACTGTTTTTT.